Described below is a single TCR beta chain sequence and its context. Antigen unknown. PCR was performed using 60 Vbeta and 13 Jbeta primers. Sequenced by immunoSEQ multiplex PCR; TCRdb stores in-frame clones only, minus some. This sample has more than 200,000 clones, with approximately 83% found just once. CDR1 and CDR2 from the germline V gene are SGHRS and YFSETQ. This CDR3 is built from 15 residues. The V and J ends lost 2 bases and 0 bases respectively, with 9 bases between them. This entry comes from a study of cytomegalovirus exposure and HLA in healthy donors. The study, taken as a whole, reports: Analysis was performed later, and it showed HLA-associated TCR beta chains to be more clonally expanded than equally common others. Later analysis reportedly placed an Asian-associated ancestry cluster below the roughly 640-donor mean in N-insertions. Donor immune exposure was known only as CMV serostatus.

The chain is built from TRBV5-1 and TRBJ2-4; possible D gene TRBD2, 6 bases. Sequenced material: PBMCs. The sequence was collected from a girl aged 10-17 years in good health and CMV-seronegative. CDR3 nucleotides: TGCGCCAGCAGCTTTGTGCGGGGAGCCAAAAACATTCAGTACTTC. Its protein is CASSFVRGAKNIQYF.